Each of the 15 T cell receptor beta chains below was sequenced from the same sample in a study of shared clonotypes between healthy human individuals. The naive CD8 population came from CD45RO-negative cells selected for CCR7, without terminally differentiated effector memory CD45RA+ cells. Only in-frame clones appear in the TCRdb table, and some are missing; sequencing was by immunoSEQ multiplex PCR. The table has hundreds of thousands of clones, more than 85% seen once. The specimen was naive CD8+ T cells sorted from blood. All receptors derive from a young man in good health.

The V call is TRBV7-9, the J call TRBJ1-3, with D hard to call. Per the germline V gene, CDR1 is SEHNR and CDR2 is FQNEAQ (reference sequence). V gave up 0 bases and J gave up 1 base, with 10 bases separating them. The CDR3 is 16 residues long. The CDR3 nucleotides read TGTGCCAGCAGCTTAGCGTCGTCAGCTTCTGGAAACACCATATATTTT. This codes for CASSLASSASGNTIYF.

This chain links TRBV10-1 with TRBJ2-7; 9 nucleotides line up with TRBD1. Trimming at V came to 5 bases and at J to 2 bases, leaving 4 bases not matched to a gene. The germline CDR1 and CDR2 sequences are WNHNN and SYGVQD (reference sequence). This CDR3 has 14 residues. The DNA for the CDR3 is TGCGCCAGCAGTTGGGGGACAGGGCCCTACGAGCAGTACTTC. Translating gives CASSWGTGPYEQYF.

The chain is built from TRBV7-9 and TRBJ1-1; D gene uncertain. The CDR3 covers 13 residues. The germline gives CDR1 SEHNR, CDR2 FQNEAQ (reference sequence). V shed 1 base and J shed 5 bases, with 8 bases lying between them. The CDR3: CASSLEFGTEAFF. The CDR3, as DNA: TGTGCCAGCAGCTTAGAGTTCGGGACTGAAGCTTTCTTT.

The CDR3 bases are TGTGCCAGCAGCCTAGACAGGGGCCTCCGGAACACTGAAGCTTTCTTT. Translation: CASSLDRGLRNTEAFF. This chain joins TRBV5-4 and TRBJ1-1, with TRBD1 matching 8 bases. With V trimmed by 4 bases and J by 1 base, 9 bases remained unmatched. This CDR3 region has 16 residues. Germline-derived CDR1 and CDR2 are SGHNT and YYREEE (reference sequence). The full variable domain, completed using reference TRBV5-4 and TRBJ1-1, is ETGVTQSPTHLIKTRGQQVTLRCSSQSGHNTVSWYQQALGQGPQFIFQYYREEENGRGNFPPRFSGLQFPNYSSELNVNALELDDSALYLCASSLDRGLRNTEAFFGQGTRLTVV.

The CDR3: CASRNLAGSSYEQYF. The CDR3 DNA follows: TGTGCCAGCAGGAATCTAGCGGGAAGCTCCTACGAGCAGTACTTC. The chain recombines TRBV11-3 with TRBJ2-7; the match to TRBD2 covers 9 bases. V shed 6 bases, J shed 0 bases, and the junction held 6 bases outside the gene matches. The germline CDR1 and CDR2 sequences are SGHNT and YENEEA. The CDR3 sequence is 15 residues long.

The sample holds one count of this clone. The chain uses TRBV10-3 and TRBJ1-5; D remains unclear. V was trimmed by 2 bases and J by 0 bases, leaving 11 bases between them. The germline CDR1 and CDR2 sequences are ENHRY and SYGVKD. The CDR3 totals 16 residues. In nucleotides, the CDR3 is TGTGCCATCAGTGAGGTCGGTCCCGCTAGCAATCAGCCCCAGCATTTT. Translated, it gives CAISEVGPASNQPQHF.

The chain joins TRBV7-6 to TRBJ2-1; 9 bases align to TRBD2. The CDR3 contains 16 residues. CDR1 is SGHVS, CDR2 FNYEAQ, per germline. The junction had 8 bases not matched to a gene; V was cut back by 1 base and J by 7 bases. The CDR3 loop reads CASSLDIAGVVNEQFF. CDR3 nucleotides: TGTGCCAGCAGCTTAGATATAGCGGGAGTAGTAAATGAGCAGTTCTTC.

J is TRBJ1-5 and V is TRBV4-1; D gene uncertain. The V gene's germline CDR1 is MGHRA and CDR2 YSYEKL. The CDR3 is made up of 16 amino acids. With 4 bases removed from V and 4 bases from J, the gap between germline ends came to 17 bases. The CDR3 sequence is CASSPNTGWANQPQHF. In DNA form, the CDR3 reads TGCGCCAGCAGCCCAAACACCGGCTGGGCGAATCAGCCCCAGCATTTT.

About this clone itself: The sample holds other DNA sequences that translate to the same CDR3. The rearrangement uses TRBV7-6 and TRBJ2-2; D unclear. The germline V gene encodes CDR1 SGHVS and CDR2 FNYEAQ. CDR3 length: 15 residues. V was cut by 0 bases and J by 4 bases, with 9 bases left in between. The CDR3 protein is CASSLAGSGTGELFF. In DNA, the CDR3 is TGTGCCAGCAGCTTAGCAGGGTCGGGCACCGGGGAGCTGTTTTTT.

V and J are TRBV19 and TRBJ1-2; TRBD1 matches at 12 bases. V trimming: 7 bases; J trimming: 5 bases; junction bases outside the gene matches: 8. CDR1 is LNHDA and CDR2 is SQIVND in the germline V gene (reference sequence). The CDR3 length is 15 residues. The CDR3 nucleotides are TGTGCCAGTACTCTCCGGGGACAGGGGGCTTATGGCTACACCTTC. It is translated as CASTLRGQGAYGYTF.

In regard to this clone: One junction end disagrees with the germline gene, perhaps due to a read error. Here the CDR3 reads CASTLAGGPHNEQFF. The CDR3 nucleotides read TGTGCCAGCACCTTAGCGGGAGGGCCCCACAATGAGCAGTTCTTC. V and J are TRBV7-6 and TRBJ2-1; 11 bases map to TRBD2. Germline CDR1 reads SGHVS; CDR2 reads FNYEAQ. The CDR3 extends over 15 amino acids.

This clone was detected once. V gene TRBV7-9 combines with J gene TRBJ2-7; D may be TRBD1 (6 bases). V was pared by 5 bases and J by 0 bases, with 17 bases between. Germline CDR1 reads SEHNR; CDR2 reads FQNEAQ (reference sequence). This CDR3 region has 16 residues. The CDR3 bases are TGTGCCAGCAGCCCCCCACAGGGTAGGGTCTCCTACGAGCAGTACTTC. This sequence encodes CASSPPQGRVSYEQYF.

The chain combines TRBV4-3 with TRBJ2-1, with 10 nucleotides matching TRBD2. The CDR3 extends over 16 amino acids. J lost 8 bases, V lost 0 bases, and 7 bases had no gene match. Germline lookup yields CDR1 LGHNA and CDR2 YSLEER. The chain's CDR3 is CASSQESGRALDEQFF. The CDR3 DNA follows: TGCGCCAGCAGCCAAGAGAGCGGGAGGGCCCTCGATGAGCAGTTCTTC.

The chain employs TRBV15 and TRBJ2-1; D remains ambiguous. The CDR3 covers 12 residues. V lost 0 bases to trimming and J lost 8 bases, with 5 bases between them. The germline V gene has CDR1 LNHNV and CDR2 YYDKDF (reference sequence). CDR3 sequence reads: CATSRENHEQFF. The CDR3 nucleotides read TGTGCCACCAGCAGAGAGAACCATGAGCAGTTCTTC.

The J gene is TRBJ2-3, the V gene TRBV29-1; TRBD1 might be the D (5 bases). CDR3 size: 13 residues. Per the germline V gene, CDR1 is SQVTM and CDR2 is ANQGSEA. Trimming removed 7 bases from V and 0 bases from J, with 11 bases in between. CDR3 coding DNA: TGCAGCGCAACGACAGAAAGCACAGATACGCAGTATTTT. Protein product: CSATTESTDTQYF.